This TCR beta chain came from a study of blood T cell repertoires in COVID-19. Whole-study context: Some COVID-19 samples were acute and others convalescent; all came from the United States, Italy and Spain. Sample material is recorded as cDNA or gDNA derived from T cells, B-cell-depleted T cells, or PBMCs.

This clone has only one observation. Per the study methods: Counts of nucleated cells, estimated from reference gene primer amplification, were obtained. Clones were read by immunoSEQ multiplex PCR, and TCRdb kept only the in-frame ones, dropping some. Clone size and V and J calls were adopted from that table, with D and trimming inferred from the DNA. Here the sample spans some 45,000 clones, 85% to 90% being singletons. CDR1 MNHEY and CDR2 SVGEGT come from the germline V gene. The V and J ends lost 0 bases and 3 bases respectively, with 9 bases between them. CDR3 length: 14 amino acids. The sample consisted of peripheral blood. The rearrangement uses TRBV6-2 or TRBV6-3 and TRBJ2-7; D remains unclear. The source is a human donor in a cohort sampled during active COVID-19. CDR3 DNA: TGTGCCAGCAGTTACTCGGGCAGGAACTACGAGCAGTACTTC. Protein product: CASSYSGRNYEQYF.